A selection of T cell receptor beta chains follows, all from one sample in a study of OX40 agonist ivuxolimab in advanced cancers. Repertoires were generated with immunoSEQ multiplex PCR, while TCRdb's copy carries only in-frame clones and drops some. The sample holds about 29,000 clones, approximately 89% seen once. Specimen: CD4+ or CD8+ T cells sorted from blood, collected in a trial of the OX40 agonist ivuxolimab. Receptor source: an adult with an advanced solid tumor such as melanoma, head and neck, liver or kidney cancer. Both conserved end residues are part of each CDR3. The D gene is left open where the match is weak. A row's size may be missing; if present it is once, few, many or a size class.

cdr3_nt,cdr3_aa,j_call,d_call,clone_size,v_call
TGTGCCAGCAGCCACCCACCGGGACAGGGTCATTCACCCCTCCACTTT,CASSHPPGQGHSPLHF,TRBJ1-6,TRBD1,NA,TRBV13
TGTGCCAGCAGCTTCGGGAGTTCTGAGCAGTACTTC,CASSFGSSEQYF,TRBJ2-7,NA,NA,TRBV5-8
TGTGCCAGCTCACCCTACGACAGGGCCGGGGAGCTGTTTTTT,CASSPYDRAGELFF,TRBJ2-2,TRBD1,once,TRBV18
TGTGCCAGCAGCGCCGGATATGGGAACACTGAAGCTTTCTTT,CASSAGYGNTEAFF,TRBJ1-1,NA,NA,TRBV9
TGCGCCAGCAGCCAATCGACAGGGGGCTATGGCACTGAAGCTTTCTTT,CASSQSTGGYGTEAFF,TRBJ1-1,TRBD1,NA,TRBV5-1
TGTGCCAGCAGTGCTAGTAACACTGAAGCTTTCTTT,CASSASNTEAFF,TRBJ1-1,NA,NA,TRBV6-1
TGTGCCAGCAGCCCCTGGCCAGGGTATGGCTACACCTTC,CASSPWPGYGYTF,TRBJ1-2,NA,NA,TRBV7-9
TGTGCCAGCAGTTACCTGGGACAGACCTACGGGTCCGAGCAGTACTTC,CASSYLGQTYGSEQYF,TRBJ2-7,TRBD1,NA,TRBV6-5
TGTGCCAGCAGTCAGCGGGGCCAGAACACTGAAGCTTTCTTT,CASSQRGQNTEAFF,TRBJ1-1,NA,once,TRBV2
TGCAGCGTTGAAGCCCAGGGCCCTCTGAACACTGAAGCTTTCTTT,CSVEAQGPLNTEAFF,TRBJ1-1,NA,once,TRBV29-1
TGTGCCAGCAGCCACTATACCTCCTACGAGCAGTACTTC,CASSHYTSYEQYF,TRBJ2-7,NA,NA,TRBV13
TGTGCCAGCAGTTTAAGGGGACAGGGACAGCCCCAGCATTTT,CASSLRGQGQPQHF,TRBJ1-5,TRBD1,NA,TRBV27
TGTGCCTGGAGTGTACTGGGGGGCTACACCTTC,CAWSVLGGYTF,TRBJ1-2,NA,NA,TRBV30
TGTGCCAGCACGAGGGAAGGGTACCTGAACGAGCAGTACTTC,CASTREGYLNEQYF,TRBJ2-7,NA,NA,TRBV27
TGTGCCAGCAGCTCCGGGACCCCCGGGGAGCTGTTTTTT,CASSSGTPGELFF,TRBJ2-2,NA,NA,TRBV28
TGCGCCAGCAGTGAAACTTTATATTTT,CASSETLYF,TRBJ1-3,NA,NA,TRBV10-2
TGCGCCAGCAGCTCAGACATCTCCTACGAGCAGTACTTC,CASSSDISYEQYF,TRBJ2-7,NA,NA,TRBV5-1
TGTGCCAGCAGTTTACGGGGTTTCGGTCAGCCCCAGCATTTT,CASSLRGFGQPQHF,TRBJ1-5,NA,NA,TRBV28
TGCGCCAGCAGCCCCGGTGGAGCTGAGAACACCGGGGAGCTGTTTTTT,CASSPGGAENTGELFF,TRBJ2-2,NA,NA,TRBV4-3
TGCGCCAGCAGCCAAGAGGGACGGATGACCTACGAGCAGTACTTC,CASSQEGRMTYEQYF,TRBJ2-7,NA,NA,TRBV4-1
TGCGCCAGCAGCCAAGGCTTACGGACAGGCTTTTACGAGCAGTACTTC,CASSQGLRTGFYEQYF,TRBJ2-7,TRBD1,NA,TRBV4-3
TGCGCCAGCAGCCATCGGATAACTAGCACAGATACGCAGTATTTT,CASSHRITSTDTQYF,TRBJ2-3,NA,NA,TRBV4-3